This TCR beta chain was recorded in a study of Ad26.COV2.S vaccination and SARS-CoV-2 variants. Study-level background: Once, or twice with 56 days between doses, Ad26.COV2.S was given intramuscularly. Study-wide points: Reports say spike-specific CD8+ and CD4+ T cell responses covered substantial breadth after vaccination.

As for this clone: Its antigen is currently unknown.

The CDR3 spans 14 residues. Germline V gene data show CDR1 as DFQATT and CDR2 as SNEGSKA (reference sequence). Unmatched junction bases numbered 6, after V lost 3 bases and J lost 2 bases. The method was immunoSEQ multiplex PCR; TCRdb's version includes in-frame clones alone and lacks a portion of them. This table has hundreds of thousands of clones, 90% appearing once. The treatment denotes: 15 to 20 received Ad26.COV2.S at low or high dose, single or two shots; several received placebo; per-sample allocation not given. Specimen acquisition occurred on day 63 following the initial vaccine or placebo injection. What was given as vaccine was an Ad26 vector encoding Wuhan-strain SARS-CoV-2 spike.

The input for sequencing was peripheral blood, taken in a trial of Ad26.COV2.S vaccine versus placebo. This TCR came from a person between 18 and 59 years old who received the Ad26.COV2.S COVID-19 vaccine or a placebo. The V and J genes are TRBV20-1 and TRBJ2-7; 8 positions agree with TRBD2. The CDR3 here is CSASSTSGTYEQYF. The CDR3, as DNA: TGCAGTGCTAGTAGTACTAGCGGAACCTACGAGCAGTACTTC.